The present T cell receptor (beta chain) was sequenced within a study of T cells expressing NK-cell markers. This CDR3 is 15 amino acids long. Germline values: CDR1 DFQATT, CDR2 SNEGSKA (reference sequence). After re-calling the 5' RACE reads, TCRdb lists one entry per CDR3 protein, DNA absent. The sample's table shows almost 450,000 distinct CDR3 sequences. The sequencing sample was made of blood T cells: a sorted CD56 or NKG2C T cell subset, CD4+ or CD8+ T cells, or bulk PBMC T cells (not recorded which). The chain employs TRBV20-1 and TRBJ2-1; the TRBD2 assignment by TCRdb is unverifiable without DNA. The receptor comes from a woman between 18 and 70 years old in good health. Here the CDR3 reads CSAPKTSGAYNEQFF.